Below, one T cell receptor beta chain is given with its context. A few counts support this clone. The antigen it binds to is not known. It has no much larger one-base neighbor in the sample; base qualities were not kept. Libraries were constructed by the immunoSEQ multiplex PCR assay. Rearranged TCR beta chain sequences were amplified using the hsTCRB Kit according to the manufacturer's protocol. An Illumina MiSeq was used to sequence the TCRB libraries. The authors' analysis ran thus. The kit vendor's proprietary platform handled demultiplexing, trimming and gene mapping. TCRdb provides this immuneACCESS table in a form limited to in-frame rearrangements. Some clones are lacking; in checked studies, under half of them reflect an unresolved V gene, and why the rest are absent is not known. V and J calls plus clone size are reproduced from that table; the DNA served to infer D and trimming. This sample holds fewer than 65,000 clones; over 70% were observed only once. In total, the top ten clones hold more than 3% of the sample.

V drops 3 bases and J drops 2 bases, leaving 11 bases in between. CDR1 and CDR2 are read off the germline V gene (reference sequence) as LNHDA and SQIVND. The CDR3, cysteine through phenylalanine, is 15 amino acids long. The entry retains the CDR3 DNA only, 45 bases that are in frame from base 1. Read against the paper, the sample's time point label means: week 5, during vaccination. Each vaccine dose was 300 ug of a 20-mer mutant IDH1 peptide in Montanide, given subcutaneously with topical imiquimod. Donors had newly diagnosed WHO grade 3 or 4 IDH1-mutant astrocytomas with loss of nuclear ATRX. The samples were drawn from NOA16, a multicentre, single-arm, open-label phase I trial in Germany that tested a mutant IDH1 peptide vaccine in humans for the first time. Genomic DNA for TCRB sequencing was extracted from EDTA blood using the DNeasy Blood and Tissue Kit. This specimen comes from a study of a mutant IDH1 vaccine in newly diagnosed glioma (dated by TCRdb to the early 2020s). A note on the overall study: Across visits V03 through V10, patients got a total of eight vaccinations, given in weeks 1, 3, 5, 7, 11, 15, 19 and 23. Vaccination started 4-6 weeks after radiotherapy alone, or was given together with temozolomide cycles in the groups whose treatment included chemotherapy. Of the roughly 30 treated patients, around 62% were male and about 40% were female, and a mean age of 40.4 years was recorded. Prior to enrollment, patients had been given standard therapy consisting of radiotherapy alone, temozolomide alone, or radiochemotherapy with temozolomide, with the combination given to most patients. Peripheral blood samples were drawn at six visits, namely V03 (baseline), V05, V07, V10, V12 and V13. For exploratory analyses, longitudinal TCRB deep sequencing was carried out in some 25 treated patients wherever samples were available.

Overall study outcomes, separate from this receptor: The authors stated that sample limitations prevented analyses of patient blood samples from being reproduced. Immune responses induced by the vaccine were seen in over 90% of patients across multiple MHC alleles. Pseudoprogression seemed to be unrelated to changes in the top peripheral T cell clonotypes found by TCRB sequencing. Selection of PBMC samples for TCRB deep sequencing was based on availability.

Sequencing used PBMCs, obtained from a glioma patient whose treatment included an IDH1 peptide vaccine. The clonotype comes from a man aged 25 to 40 with glioma. The rearranged segments are TRBV19 and TRBJ1-5, with no confident D gene call. CDR3 sequence: CASSIGRAGNQPQHF. The nucleotides are TGTGCCAGTAGTATCGGTCGGGCGGGCAATCAGCCCCAGCATTTT.